The clone carrying this TCR beta chain was seen only a few times. Negative isolation yielded CD4+ and CD8+ T cells, and FACS enriched TEMRA cells. The CDR3 loop spans 15 amino acids. The germline V gene has CDR1 MNHEY and CDR2 SMNVEV (reference sequence). Unmatched junction bases numbered 4, after V lost 5 bases and J lost 6 bases. This sample is part of a study of CD8 T cells in Susac syndrome. cDNA came from around 0.54 to 1 ug RNA primed by random hexamers. The CDR3 of TCR beta was amplified by immunoSEQ multiplex PCR across 54 Vbeta and 13 Jbeta. One entry per CDR3 protein, called by TCRdb with MiXCR from the immunoSEQ multiplex PCR reads. The sample lists fewer than 250,000 distinct CDR3 sequences, about 93% occurring once.

This sequence originates from a human donor with multiple sclerosis. Source material: CD8+ T cells from PBMCs. This chain links TRBV27 with TRBJ2-5; 15 nucleotides line up with TRBD2. In nucleotides, the CDR3 is TGTGCCAGCAGTCCTGGGACTAGCGGGAGGAAGACCCAGTACTTC. The encoded protein is CASSPGTSGRKTQYF.